This T cell receptor (beta chain) was obtained from a study of early T cells in non-severe SARS-CoV-2 infection. Study context: Sequencing targeted bulk RNA from unsorted whole blood, leaving chains unpaired.

Whole-study results and caveats: VDJdb-based matching was biased toward anti-spike CD8 responses and missed private and CD4 specificities.

The protocol attached unique molecular identifiers to individual cDNA molecules. TCRdb reprocessed the 5' RACE reads via MiXCR and lists one record per CDR3 protein. The data contain 100,000 to 140,000 distinct CDR3 sequences, 11% of them singletons. Between the trimmed V and J ends, which lost 5 bases and 0 bases, there was a span of 12 bases. Germline V gives CDR1 SGHTA, CDR2 FQGNSA. The CDR3 extends over 15 amino acids. This clonotype has more than one count but fewer than ten. Antigen specificity is unknown. The sequence came from an adult who was a healthcare worker with PCR-confirmed SARS-CoV-2 infection or an uninfected control (not recorded which). V gene TRBV7-2 combines with J gene TRBJ2-3; D not resolved. Sequences were obtained from whole blood. The CDR3 DNA reads TGTGCCAGCAGCCCTGGTTCATCTAGCACAGATACGCAGTATTTT. Translated, it gives CASSPGSSSTDTQYF.